These 29 T cell receptor beta chains came from one sample sequenced in a study of identical twins. TCRdb independently ran MiXCR on the 5' RACE reads; one entry per CDR3 protein. The table includes 400,000 to 650,000 distinct CDR3 sequences, about 20% detected once. This same sample was also part of a study on T cells expressing NK-cell markers.

The sample was CD4+ T cells sorted from blood. The receptors come from a young woman in good health.

This clonotype turned up a few times. The chain is built from TRBV4-3 and TRBJ2-4, with TRBD2 identical over 10 bases. Germline V CDR1 and CDR2: LGHNA, YSLEER. Trimming cost V 1 base and J 9 bases; bases outside gene matches: 12. This CDR3 contains 17 residues. CDR3 amino acids: CASSQGLAGVGVGIQYF. The CDR3 region has the DNA TGCGCCAGCAGCCAAGGGCTAGCGGGAGTTGGGGTTGGCATTCAGTACTTC.

This clonotype was observed a handful of times. This sequence joins TRBV7-2 and TRBJ2-3, with 7 bases lining up with TRBD2. Looked up from germline, CDR1 is SGHTA and CDR2 is FQGNSA. This CDR3 comprises 16 residues. J gave up 4 bases and V 4 bases, and 11 bases lay outside the gene matches. This CDR3 is CASSSGTTYGPDTQYF. The CDR3 DNA follows: TGTGCCAGCAGCTCCGGGACTACATATGGGCCAGATACGCAGTATTTT. Variable domain in full (rest from reference TRBV7-2 and TRBJ2-3): GAGVSQSPSNKVTEKGKDVELRCDPISGHTALYWYRQSLGQGLEFLIYFQGNSAPDKSGLPSDRFSAERTGGSVSTLTIQRTQQEDSAVYLCASSSGTTYGPDTQYFGPGTRLTVL.

CDR3 sequence (DNA): TGCGGGGGGGTCTATTCTGGGACTAATTCACCCCTCCACTTT. It is translated as CGGVYSGTNSPLHF. The gene calls are TRBV20-1 and TRBJ1-6, with a weak D call TRBD1 (5 bases). The length of the CDR3 is 14 residues. Germline V gene sequence: CDR1 DFQATT, CDR2 SNEGSKA (reference sequence).

This chain uses TRBV27 with TRBJ1-1, with a weak D call TRBD1 (5 bases). Trimming removed 3 bases at V and 5 bases at J, with 19 bases between. The germline V gene has CDR1 MNHEY and CDR2 SMNVEV (reference sequence). The CDR3 consists of 16 residues. The CDR3: CASSFRAGLSPTEAFF. The CDR3 DNA reads as TGTGCCAGCAGTTTTAGGGCGGGACTATCTCCGACTGAAGCTTTCTTT.

V is TRBV27 and J is TRBJ2-1, with 8 bases matching TRBD2. The CDR3 has 17 amino acids. Germline loops: CDR1 MNHEY, CDR2 SMNVEV (reference sequence). J lost 6 bases, V lost 2 bases, and 12 bases had no gene match. CDR3 amino acids: CASSLSPPRGGSNEQFF. DNA of the CDR3: TGTGCCAGCAGTTTAAGTCCCCCTCGGGGGGGATCCAATGAGCAGTTCTTC.

This clonotype was counted many times. CDR3 amino acids: CASSLGGLAYNEQFF. CDR3 bases: TGCGCCAGCAGCTTGGGGGGACTAGCCTACAATGAGCAGTTCTTC. This chain uses TRBV5-1 with TRBJ2-1; the match to TRBD2 covers 8 bases. V lost 0 bases and J lost 2; bases outside the gene matches: 1. This CDR3 contains 15 residues. Per germline, CDR1 SGHRS and CDR2 YFSETQ.

In its sample, this clonotype was seen a few times. The J gene is TRBJ1-1, the V gene TRBV27; 8 bases fit TRBD1. This CDR3 is 13 amino acids long. J was trimmed by 0 bases and V by 10 bases; bases with no gene match: 4. Germline lookup yields CDR1 MNHEY and CDR2 SMNVEV (reference sequence). The CDR3 region has the DNA TGTGCCATCCGACAGGGGCTGAACACTGAAGCTTTCTTT. As protein: CAIRQGLNTEAFF.

This clonotype was counted a few times. V and J are TRBV4-2 and TRBJ2-1; 13 bases are shared with TRBD2. The trim removed 4 bases at V and 2 bases at J, leaving 17 bases unmatched. Germline V gives CDR1 LGHNA, CDR2 YNFKEQ. The CDR3 is made up of 21 amino acids. CDR3 loop: CASSPNPGLAGAQRAYNEQFF. CDR3 in DNA: TGTGCCAGCAGCCCTAACCCTGGACTAGCGGGAGCTCAAAGGGCCTACAATGAGCAGTTCTTC.

The genes are TRBV7-2 and TRBJ2-7; weak D call: TRBD1 (5 bases). Per the germline V gene, CDR1 is SGHTA and CDR2 is FQGNSA. The CDR3 sequence is 14 residues long. Trimming removed 3 bases at V and 2 bases at J, with 11 bases between. The CDR3 here is CASSFLGPAYEQYF. In DNA, the CDR3 is TGTGCCAGCAGCTTTCTGGGGCCCGCCTACGAGCAGTACTTC.

CDR3 bases: TGTGCCAGCAGTGTGGCAGGGCGAGAACCCCTCCACTTT. This gives the protein CASSVAGREPLHF. V gene TRBV6-1 combines with J gene TRBJ1-6; possibly TRBD1 for D (5 bases). Germline CDR1 and CDR2: MNHNS and SASEGT. The CDR3 has 13 amino acids. Trimming took off 4 bases at V and 12 bases at J, with 13 bases between the two ends.

J is TRBJ2-1 and V is TRBV6-5; D remains unclear. Trimming removed 2 bases at V and 4 bases at J, with 9 bases between. Germline V gene lookup returns CDR1 MNHEY and CDR2 SVGAGI. The CDR3 is 14 residues long. This CDR3 reads CASSYEPSYNEQFF. Here the CDR3 DNA reads TGTGCCAGCAGTTACGAGCCATCGTACAATGAGCAGTTCTTC.

This clonotype was observed a few times. V gene TRBV18 combines with J gene TRBJ1-5; D is undetermined. This CDR3 is built from 14 residues. Germline V gives CDR1 KGHSH, CDR2 LQKENI. V lost 3 bases, J lost 5 bases, and 11 bases lay in between. CDR3 sequence (DNA): TGTGCCAGCTCACCCTTGGATCGGGATCAGCCCCAGCATTTT. It encodes CASSPLDRDQPQHF. The full variable domain, completed using reference TRBV18 and TRBJ1-5, is NAGVMQNPRHLVRRRGQEARLRCSPMKGHSHVYWYRQLPEEGLKFMVYLQKENIIDESGMPKERFSAEFPKEGPSILRIQQVVRGDSAAYFCASSPLDRDQPQHFGDGTRLSIL.

This clonotype was recorded a few times. This sequence joins TRBV18 and TRBJ1-2, with D tentatively TRBD1 (6 bases). V lost 5 bases and J lost 4, with 26 bases in between. Germline CDR1 reads KGHSH; CDR2 reads LQKENI. The CDR3 extends over 18 amino acids. The chain's CDR3 is CASSRVGRTDLDIYGYTF. CDR3 DNA: TGTGCCAGCTCAAGGGTTGGTCGGACAGATCTTGACATCTATGGCTACACCTTC.

This chain links TRBV20-1 with TRBJ2-1, with 10 bases fitting TRBD2. Germline values: CDR1 DFQATT, CDR2 SNEGSKA (reference sequence). The ends lost 4 bases at V and 9 bases at J; junction bases unmatched: 9. The length of the CDR3 is 14 residues. CDR3 loop: CSAIAGGSLGEQFF. CDR3 nucleotides: TGCAGTGCTATAGCGGGAGGTTCCTTGGGTGAGCAGTTCTTC.

V gene TRBV5-1 combines with J gene TRBJ2-3; 12 positions agree with TRBD1. CDR1 and CDR2 from the germline V gene are SGHRS and YFSETQ. Trimming cost V 4 bases and J 1 base; bases outside gene matches: 7. This CDR3 spans 17 amino acids. The CDR3 DNA is TGCGCCAGCAGCGTGATGGGACAGGGGGCTGGCACAGATACGCAGTATTTT. Amino acid sequence: CASSVMGQGAGTDTQYF.

The J gene is TRBJ2-1, the V gene TRBV20-1; 9 bases line up with TRBD2. CDR1 is DFQATT and CDR2 is SNEGSKA in the germline V gene (reference sequence). The CDR3 sequence is 13 residues long. This chain's CDR3 is CTSGKDSYNEQFF. The CDR3 coding sequence is TGCACTAGCGGGAAAGACTCCTACAATGAGCAGTTCTTC.

The chain joins TRBV20-1 to TRBJ2-4; D tentatively fits TRBD1 or TRBD2 (5 bases each). V was shortened by 3 bases and J by 8 bases, with 20 bases between the two germline ends. The germline gives CDR1 DFQATT, CDR2 SNEGSKA (reference sequence). The CDR3 contains 15 residues. The chain's CDR3 is CSASHGAGGVDIQYF. The CDR3, as DNA: TGCAGTGCTAGTCACGGGGCGGGTGGGGTGGACATTCAGTACTTC.

In its sample, this clonotype was seen a few times. This chain links TRBV20-1 with TRBJ2-7; D may be TRBD2 (5 bases). CDR1 DFQATT and CDR2 SNEGSKA come from the germline V gene (reference sequence). V was cut by 6 bases and J by 2 bases, with 14 bases left in between. The CDR3 covers 13 residues. CDR3 loop: CSARTLQTYEQYF. CDR3 sequence (DNA): TGCAGTGCCCGGACTCTCCAAACCTACGAGCAGTACTTC.

This clonotype has just a few counts. J is TRBJ2-6 and V is TRBV7-3, with D possibly TRBD1 on 6 matching bases. The CDR3 sequence is 14 residues long. From germline, CDR1 is SGHTA and CDR2 FQGTGA. The V end was cut by 6 bases, the J end by 0 bases, with 6 bases between. The CDR3 nucleotides read TGTGCCAGCAGGACAGGCTCTGGGGCCAACGTCCTGACTTTC. It is translated as CASRTGSGANVLTF.

This clonotype was observed a few times. The genes are TRBV20-1 and TRBJ2-1; weak D call: TRBD2 (5 bases). Germline V lookup: CDR1 DFQATT, CDR2 SNEGSKA (reference sequence). The CDR3 contains 11 residues. CDR3 sequence: CTITRYNEQFF. The DNA of the CDR3 is TGCACAATTACTAGGTACAATGAGCAGTTCTTC.

This clonotype was seen many times. J is TRBJ2-1 and V is TRBV12-3 or TRBV12-4, with a tentative D call TRBD2 (7 bases). CDR3 length: 14 residues. Between the trimmed V and J ends, which lost 6 bases and 5 bases, there was a span of 14 bases. This CDR3 is CASSRGGRDNEQFF. The CDR3 coding sequence is TGTGCCAGCAGCCGCGGGGGCCGGGACAATGAGCAGTTCTTC.

The rearrangement joins TRBV29-1 to TRBJ1-3; unclear D gene. V was trimmed by 4 bases and J by 4 bases, leaving 8 bases between them. This CDR3 has 12 residues. Per germline, CDR1 SQVTM and CDR2 ANQGSEA. This CDR3 reads CSVATAGNTIYF. In nucleotides, the CDR3 is TGCAGCGTTGCCACTGCAGGAAACACCATATATTTT.

This chain connects TRBV4-1 to TRBJ1-3; weak D call: TRBD1 (5 bases). The ends were cut back, 4 bases at V and 0 bases at J, with 13 bases in the middle. The length of the CDR3 is 16 residues. Germline CDR1 reads MGHRA; CDR2 reads YSYEKL. DNA of the CDR3: TGCGCCAGCAGCCTGTCTTGGGGGGACTCTGGAAACACCATATATTTT. Protein: CASSLSWGDSGNTIYF.

This clonotype occurred a few times. The chain combines TRBV20-1 with TRBJ1-1, with D unclear. The CDR3 runs 12 residues. Germline assignment: CDR1 DFQATT and CDR2 SNEGSKA (reference sequence). V lost 3 bases and J 4 bases, leaving 9 bases between the germline ends. The CDR3 DNA sequence: TGCAGTGCTAGTGGCGGCTTCACTGAAGCTTTCTTT. Translation gives CSASGGFTEAFF.

This clonotype has a handful of counts. This chain joins TRBV20-1 and TRBJ2-7, with D unresolved. The CDR3 length is 12 residues. The V gene lost 2 bases and the J gene lost 2 bases, with 7 bases spanning the gap. The germline CDR1 and CDR2 sequences are DFQATT and SNEGSKA (reference sequence). In DNA form, the CDR3 reads TGCAGTGCTAGACCCGGACCCTACGAGCAGTACTTC. Translated, it gives CSARPGPYEQYF.

This clonotype was seen only a few times. The V call is TRBV7-2, the J call TRBJ1-1; TRBD1 is a possible D gene (5 bases). Germline V gives CDR1 SGHTA, CDR2 FQGNSA. The CDR3 totals 15 residues. Trimming took 3 bases from V and 4 from J, leaving 15 bases between them. The CDR3 region has the DNA TGTGCCAGCAGCTTGTTTTGGGGCGGGAGCACTGAAGCTTTCTTT. Its protein is CASSLFWGGSTEAFF.

There are a few counts of this clonotype. The chain employs TRBV5-1 and TRBJ2-5; D unclear. This CDR3 is 14 amino acids long. Looked up from germline, CDR1 is SGHRS and CDR2 is YFSETQ. V was shortened by 2 bases and J by 1 base, with 9 bases between the two germline ends. The CDR3 nucleotides read TGCGCCAGCAGCTTTTCCAGGAGCCAAGAGACCCAGTACTTC. Translation gives CASSFSRSQETQYF.

In its sample, this clonotype was seen a few times. The chain combines TRBV6-1 with TRBJ2-5; 9 bases align to TRBD1. CDR3 length equals 15 residues. Trimming removed 6 bases from V and 4 bases from J; junction bases left unmatched: 9. Germline V gene lookup returns CDR1 MNHNS and CDR2 SASEGT. In DNA form, the CDR3 reads TGTGCCAGCAGCCGGGACAGGGAATTTGGAGAGACCCAGTACTTC. Translation: CASSRDREFGETQYF.

A few counts support this clonotype. The chain carries TRBV6-4 and TRBJ2-2, with 13 positions matching TRBD2. Germline CDR1 and CDR2: MRHNA and SNTAGT. V trimming: 4 bases; J trimming: 3 bases; junction bases outside the gene matches: 11. The CDR3 contains 19 residues. The CDR3 DNA reads as TGTGCCAGCAGTGGACTAGCGGGAGGCCCCGGGGGGTACACCGGGGAGCTGTTTTTT. Its protein product is CASSGLAGGPGGYTGELFF.